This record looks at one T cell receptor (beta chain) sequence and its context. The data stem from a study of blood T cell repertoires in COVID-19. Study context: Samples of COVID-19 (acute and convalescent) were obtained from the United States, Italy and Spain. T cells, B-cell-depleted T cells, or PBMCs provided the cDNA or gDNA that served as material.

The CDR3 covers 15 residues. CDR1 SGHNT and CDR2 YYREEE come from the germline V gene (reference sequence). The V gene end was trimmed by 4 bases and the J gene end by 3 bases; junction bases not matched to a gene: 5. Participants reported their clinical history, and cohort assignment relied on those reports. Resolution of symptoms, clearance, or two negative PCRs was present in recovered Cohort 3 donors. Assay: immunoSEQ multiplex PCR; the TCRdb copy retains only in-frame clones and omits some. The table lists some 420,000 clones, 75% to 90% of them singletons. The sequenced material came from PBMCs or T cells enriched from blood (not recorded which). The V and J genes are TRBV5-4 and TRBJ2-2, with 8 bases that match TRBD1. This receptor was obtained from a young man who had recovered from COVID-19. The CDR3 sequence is CASSTGTGYTGELFF. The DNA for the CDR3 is TGTGCCAGCAGCACAGGGACAGGCTACACCGGGGAGCTGTTTTTT.